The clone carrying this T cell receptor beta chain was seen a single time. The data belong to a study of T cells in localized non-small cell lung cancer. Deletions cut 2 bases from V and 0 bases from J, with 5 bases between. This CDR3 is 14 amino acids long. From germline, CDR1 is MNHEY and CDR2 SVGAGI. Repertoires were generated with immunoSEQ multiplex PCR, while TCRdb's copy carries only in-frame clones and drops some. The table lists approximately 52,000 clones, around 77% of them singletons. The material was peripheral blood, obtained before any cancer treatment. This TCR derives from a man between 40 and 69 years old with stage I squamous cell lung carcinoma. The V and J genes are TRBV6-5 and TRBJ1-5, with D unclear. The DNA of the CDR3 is TGTGCCAGCAGTTACCGAACTAGCAATCAGCCCCAGCATTTT. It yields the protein CASSYRTSNQPQHF.